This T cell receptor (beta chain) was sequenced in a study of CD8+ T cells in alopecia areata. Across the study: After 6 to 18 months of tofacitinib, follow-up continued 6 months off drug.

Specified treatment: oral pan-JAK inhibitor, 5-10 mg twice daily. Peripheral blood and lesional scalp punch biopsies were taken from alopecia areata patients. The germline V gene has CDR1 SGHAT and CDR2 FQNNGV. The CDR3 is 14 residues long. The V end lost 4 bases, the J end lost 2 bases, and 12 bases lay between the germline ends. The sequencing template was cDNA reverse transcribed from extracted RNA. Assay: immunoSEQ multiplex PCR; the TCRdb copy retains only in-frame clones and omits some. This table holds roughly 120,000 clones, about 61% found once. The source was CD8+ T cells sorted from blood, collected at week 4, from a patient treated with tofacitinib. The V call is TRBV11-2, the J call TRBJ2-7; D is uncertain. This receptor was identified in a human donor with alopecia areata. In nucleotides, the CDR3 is TGTGCCAGCAGCTCTATAGGGCCCACCTACGAGCAGTACTTC. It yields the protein CASSSIGPTYEQYF.